The 7 T cell receptor beta chains below were found in one sample sequenced in a study of control samples from healthy donors and cancer patients. Sequencing was performed with immunoSEQ multiplex PCR; in TCRdb, only in-frame clones are kept and a portion is missing. The sample records approximately 81,000 clones, just under 95% being singletons. The sequencing input was blood. The receptors come from a woman between 18 and 29 years old in good health.

The V call is TRBV9, the J call TRBJ1-5; D ambiguous. Germline V CDR1 and CDR2: SGDLS, YYNGEE. The CDR3 length is 13 residues. The V and J ends lost 4 bases and 4 bases respectively, with 9 bases between them. The CDR3: CASSPSGNQPQHF. CDR3 in DNA: TGTGCCAGCAGCCCCAGTGGGAATCAGCCCCAGCATTTT.

This clone was counted only a few times. The chain couples TRBV7-2 to TRBJ2-7; 14 bases are a match to TRBD2. CDR1 and CDR2 (germline): SGHTA, FQGNSA. Trimming took 4 bases from V and 6 from J; bases not matched to a gene: 11. The CDR3 totals 17 residues. CDR3 nucleotide sequence: TGTGCCAGCAGCTCAACCTCACCGGGACTAGCGGGAGTCGAGCAGTACTTC. It is translated as CASSSTSPGLAGVEQYF.

This chain uses TRBV5-4 with TRBJ2-1, with 9 bases matching TRBD2. Germline assignment: CDR1 SGHNT and CDR2 YYREEE (reference sequence). The CDR3 loop spans 15 amino acids. Trimming removed 4 bases from V and 6 bases from J; junction bases left unmatched: 8. As DNA, the CDR3 is TGTGCCAGCAGCCCGGGGGGACTAGCTATCAATGAGCAGTTCTTC. Translating it yields CASSPGGLAINEQFF. Variable domain in full (rest from reference TRBV5-4 and TRBJ2-1): ETGVTQSPTHLIKTRGQQVTLRCSSQSGHNTVSWYQQALGQGPQFIFQYYREEENGRGNFPPRFSGLQFPNYSSELNVNALELDDSALYLCASSPGGLAINEQFFGPGTRLTVL.

V and J are TRBV28 and TRBJ1-1; a possible D gene is TRBD1 (5 bases). The CDR3 sequence is 14 residues long. Trimming stripped 3 bases from V and 4 bases from J, with 12 bases between. From germline, CDR1 is MDHEN and CDR2 SYDVKM. In DNA, the CDR3 is TGTGCCAGCAGTTTTGGTGGTAGGGGCACTGAAGCTTTCTTT. It specifies CASSFGGRGTEAFF.

The genes are TRBV28 and TRBJ1-4; D gene unclear. Germline CDR1 MDHEN, CDR2 SYDVKM. The germline V and J ends were trimmed by 6 bases and 7 bases, with 3 bases remaining between them. There are 10 residues in the CDR3. As DNA, the CDR3 is TGTGCCAGCAGGGGTGAAAAACTGTTTTTT. Translating gives CASRGEKLFF.

The rearrangement joins TRBV7-8 to TRBJ2-7, with a weak D call TRBD1 (5 bases). Between the trimmed V and J ends, which lost 5 bases and 4 bases, there was a span of 9 bases. This CDR3 is built from 12 residues. Germline CDR1 SGHVS, CDR2 FQNEAQ. CDR3 sequence (DNA): TGTGCCAGCAGCCCCCGACAGTACGAGCAGTACTTC. Residues: CASSPRQYEQYF. Full variable domain (rest looked up from reference TRBV7-8 and TRBJ2-7): GAGVSQSPRYKVAKRGQDVALRCDPISGHVSLFWYQQALGQGPEFLTYFQNEAQLDKSGLPSDRFFAERPEGSVSTLKIQRTQQEDSAVYLCASSPRQYEQYFGPGTRLTVT.

The CDR3 region is CASSQAGTGSGNTIYF. The CDR3 coding sequence is TGCGCCAGCAGCCAAGCGGGGACAGGCTCTGGAAACACCATATATTTT. V gene TRBV4-3 combines with J gene TRBJ1-3, with 8 bases fitting TRBD1. CDR1 is LGHNA and CDR2 is YSLEER in the germline V gene. The CDR3 has 16 residues. V was pared by 1 base and J by 0 bases, with 2 bases of the junction left unmatched.